Listed below are T cell receptor beta chains from one sample, sequenced in a study of cytomegalovirus exposure and HLA in healthy donors. Repertoires were generated with immunoSEQ multiplex PCR, while TCRdb's copy carries only in-frame clones and drops some. The top ten clones hold 1.1% of a sample with around 78,000 clones, roughly 80% of them seen once. The sequenced sample was PBMCs. These receptors were collected from a male donor in good health and CMV-seronegative. The CDR3 runs from the conserved cysteine through the conserved F or W. A D gene is named only where the DNA matches it firmly. Clone size is given for some rows only: seen once, a few or many times, or a class if the clone is expanded.

J | length | size | V | D | DNA | CDR3
TRBJ2-2 | 18 | once | TRBV4-2 | TRBD2 | TGTGCCAGCAGCAAAGGACTAGCGGGGGGGTTTGACACCGGGGAGCTGTTTTTT | CASSKGLAGGFDTGELFF
TRBJ2-7 | 13 | . | TRBV7-9 | . | TGTGCCAGCAGCTTTGGGCTGGGCTACGAGCAGTACTTC | CASSFGLGYEQYF
TRBJ1-5 | 14 | . | TRBV5-1 | . | TGCGCCAGCAGCAGCGACGGGAGCAATCAGCCCCAGCATTTT | CASSSDGSNQPQHF
TRBJ2-1 | 13 | . | TRBV19 | . | TGTGCCAGTAGAAGGCTAGAGCCCCCCCAGCAGTTCTTC | CASRRLEPPQQFF
TRBJ2-3 | 15 | few | TRBV6-1 | . | TGTGCCAGCAGTGAAGTTGACTCGCTCACAGATACGCAGTATTTT | CASSEVDSLTDTQYF
TRBJ1-2 | 15 | . | TRBV9 | TRBD1 | TGTGCCAGCACCTGGACAGGGGCACCCACATATGGCTACACCTTC | CASTWTGAPTYGYTF
TRBJ1-2 | 15 | once | TRBV4-1 | . | TGCGCCAGCAGCCAAGAAGGTCAGGGGTCCTATGGCTACACCTTC | CASSQEGQGSYGYTF
TRBJ1-2 | 15 | few | TRBV4-2 | TRBD1 | TGTGCCAGCAGCCAAGATGTGACAGGGGGCACGGGCTACACCTTC | CASSQDVTGGTGYTF
TRBJ2-7 | 19 | . | TRBV21-1 | . | TGTGCCAGTCCTTTTGCGGCAGGGGTTGAAGAAAGGAGCTCCTACGAGCAGTACTTC | CASPFAAGVEERSSYEQYF
TRBJ1-3 | 14 | few | TRBV6-1 | TRBD1 | TGTGCCAGCAGAAGGGGACAGACAGGAAACACCATATATTTT | CASRRGQTGNTIYF
TRBJ1-1 | 13 | . | TRBV6-1 | . | TGTGCCAGCAGTGAAGATGCCGGGGAGTTGACTTTCTTT | CASSEDAGELTFF